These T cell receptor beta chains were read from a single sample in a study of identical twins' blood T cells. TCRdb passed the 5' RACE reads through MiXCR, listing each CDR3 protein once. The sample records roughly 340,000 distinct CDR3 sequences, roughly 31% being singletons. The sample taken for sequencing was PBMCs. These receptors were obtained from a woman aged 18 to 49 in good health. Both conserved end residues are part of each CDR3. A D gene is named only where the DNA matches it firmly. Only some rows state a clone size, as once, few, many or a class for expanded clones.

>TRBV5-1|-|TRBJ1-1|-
TGCGCCAGCAGCTTGGCTCCGACAGGCATGAACACTGAAGCTTTCTTT
CASSLAPTGMNTEAFF
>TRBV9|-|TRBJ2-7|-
TGTGCCAGCAGCCCAAGGACGGATCCCTACGAGCAGTACTTC
CASSPRTDPYEQYF
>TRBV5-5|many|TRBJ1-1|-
TGTGCCAGCAGCTTTGCAGTGAACACTGAAGCTTTCTTT
CASSFAVNTEAFF
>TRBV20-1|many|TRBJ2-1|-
TGCAGTGCTAGCGGGGGAAACTACAATGAGCAGTTCTTC
CSASGGNYNEQFF
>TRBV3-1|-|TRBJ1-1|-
TGTGCCAGCAGCCAAACGGGGGTCCGGACTGAAGCTTTCTTT
CASSQTGVRTEAFF
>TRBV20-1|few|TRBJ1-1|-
TGCAGTGCTCTAGACCCCAACACTGAAGCTTTCTTT
CSALDPNTEAFF
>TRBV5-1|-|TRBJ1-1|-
TGCGCCAGCAGCTTTGAGCCTGACAGGTCTGAAGCTTTCTTT
CASSFEPDRSEAFF
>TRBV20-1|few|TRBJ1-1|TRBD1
TGCAGTGCTACCCAGGGGGCCACTGAAGCTTTCTTT
CSATQGATEAFF
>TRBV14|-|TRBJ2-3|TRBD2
TGTGCCAGCAGCCTTAAGACTAGCGGGGGAACAGATACGCGGTATTTT
CASSLKTSGGTDTRYF
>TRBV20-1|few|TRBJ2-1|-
TGCAGTGCGAGACTACTCGAGCAGTTCTTC
CSARLLEQFF
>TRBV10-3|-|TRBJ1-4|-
TGTGCCATCAATGAGGGGACTAATGAAAAACTGTTTTTT
CAINEGTNEKLFF
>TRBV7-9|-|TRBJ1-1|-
TGTGCCAGCAGCCTTACCCCCACTGAAGCTTTCTTT
CASSLTPTEAFF
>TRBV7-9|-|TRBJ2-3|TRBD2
TGTGCCAGCAGCTCAATTCTAGCGGGGCACACAGATACGCAGTATTTT
CASSSILAGHTDTQYF
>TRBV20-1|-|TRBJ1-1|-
TGCAGTGCTCTGCGGGGGGCCGCGGACACTGAAGCTTTCTTT
CSALRGAADTEAFF
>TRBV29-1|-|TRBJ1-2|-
TGCAGCGTGGGCCCGGGGTGGGTCTTTAGCTATGGCTACACCTTC
CSVGPGWVFSYGYTF
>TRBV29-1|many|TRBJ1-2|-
TGCAGCGTGTTGGCGCGACCTGGCTACACCTTC
CSVLARPGYTF
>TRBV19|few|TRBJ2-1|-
TGTGCCAGTACCAGCGGCATCCGGGGTGAGCAGTTCTTC
CASTSGIRGEQFF
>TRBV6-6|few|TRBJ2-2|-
TGTGCCAGCAGTTACCTTAGCGGAGGGAACACCGGGGAGCTGTTTTTT
CASSYLSGGNTGELFF
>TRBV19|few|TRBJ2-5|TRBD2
TGTGCCAGTAGTCGGCCCTCGTTCAAGCGGGAGACCCAAGAGACCCAGTACTTC
CASSRPSFKRETQETQYF
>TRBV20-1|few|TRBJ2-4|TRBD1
TGCAGTGCACGAAAAGCGACAGGGGGCGAAAACATTCAGTACTTC
CSARKATGGENIQYF
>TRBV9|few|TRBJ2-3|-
TGTGCCAGCAAAGGTGATACGCAGTATTTT
CASKGDTQYF
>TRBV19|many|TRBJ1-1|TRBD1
TGTGCCAGTATGACAACCGGGACAGCGAACACTGAAGCTTTCTTT
CASMTTGTANTEAFF
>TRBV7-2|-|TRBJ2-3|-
TGTGCCAGCAGTAAAAATCGGGAAACGCAGTATTTT
CASSKNRETQYF
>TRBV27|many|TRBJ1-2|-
TGTGCCAGCAGTTTATTGGGACAAACCGGCTACACCTTC
CASSLLGQTGYTF
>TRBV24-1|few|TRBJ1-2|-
TGTGCCACCAGTGTTAAGGTCTCCTTC
CATSVKVSF
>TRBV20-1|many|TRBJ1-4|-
TGCAGTGCTAGGCGCAGGGAAGGCGAAAAACTGTTTTTT
CSARRREGEKLFF
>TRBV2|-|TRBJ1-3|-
TGTGCCAGCAGAGGCGGAGGAAACACCATACATTTT
CASRGGGNTIHF
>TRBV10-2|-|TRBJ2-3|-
TGCGCCACGTCGCAACGGCTGACCACAGATACGCAGTATTTT
CATSQRLTTDTQYF